Given below is one T cell receptor (beta chain) in context. This entry belongs to a study of blood T cell repertoires in COVID-19. Measured with immunoSEQ multiplex PCR; TCRdb has only the in-frame clones, and not every one. Among 55,000 to 80,000 clones listed, 75% to 85% were seen once. CDR1 MNHEY and CDR2 SMNVEV come from the germline V gene (reference sequence). Germline trimming cut 6 bases from V and 6 bases from J; bases unmatched to any gene: 9. The CDR3 is 14 residues long. Sequenced sample: peripheral blood. The V gene is TRBV27, the J gene TRBJ2-7, with 9 positions matching TRBD1. The source of this sequence is a human donor in a cohort sampled during active COVID-19. DNA of the CDR3: TGTGCCAGCAGAGCGACAGGGGGTCGAGGCGAGCAGTACTTC. Residues: CASRATGGRGEQYF.